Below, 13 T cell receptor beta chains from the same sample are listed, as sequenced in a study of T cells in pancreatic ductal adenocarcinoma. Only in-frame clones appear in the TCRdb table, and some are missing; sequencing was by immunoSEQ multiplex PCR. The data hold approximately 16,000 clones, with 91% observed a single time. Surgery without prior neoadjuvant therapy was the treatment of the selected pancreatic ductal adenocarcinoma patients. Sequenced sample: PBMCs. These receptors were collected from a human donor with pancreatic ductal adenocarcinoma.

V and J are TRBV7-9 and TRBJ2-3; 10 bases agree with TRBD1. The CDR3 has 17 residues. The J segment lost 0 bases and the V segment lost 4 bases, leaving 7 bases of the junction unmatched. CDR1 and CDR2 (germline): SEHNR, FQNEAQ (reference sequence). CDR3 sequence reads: CASSSPSGQGSTDTQYF. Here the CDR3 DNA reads TGTGCCAGCAGCTCTCCCTCGGGACAGGGGAGCACAGATACGCAGTATTTT.

CDR3 region: CAVQSGGWNTEAFF. CDR3 coding DNA: TGTGCCGTACAATCGGGGGGCTGGAACACTGAAGCTTTCTTT. The chain recombines TRBV6-5 with TRBJ1-1; possibly TRBD1 for D (6 bases). The ends were cut back, 11 bases at V and 1 base at J, with 17 bases in the middle. CDR3 length equals 14 residues. Per germline, CDR1 MNHEY and CDR2 SVGAGI.

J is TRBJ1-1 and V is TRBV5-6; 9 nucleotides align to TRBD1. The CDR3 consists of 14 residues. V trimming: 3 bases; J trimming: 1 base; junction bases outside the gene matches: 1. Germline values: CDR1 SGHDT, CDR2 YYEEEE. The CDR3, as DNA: TGTGCCAGCAGCTCGGACAGGGGGAACACTGAAGCTTTCTTT. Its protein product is CASSSDRGNTEAFF.

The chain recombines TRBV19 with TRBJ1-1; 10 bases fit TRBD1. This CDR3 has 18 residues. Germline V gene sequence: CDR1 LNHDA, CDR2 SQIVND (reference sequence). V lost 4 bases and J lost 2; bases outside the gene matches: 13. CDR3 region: CASSTLDRGLKGNTEAFF. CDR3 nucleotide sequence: TGTGCCAGTAGTACCCTCGACAGGGGGCTAAAGGGAAACACTGAAGCTTTCTTT.

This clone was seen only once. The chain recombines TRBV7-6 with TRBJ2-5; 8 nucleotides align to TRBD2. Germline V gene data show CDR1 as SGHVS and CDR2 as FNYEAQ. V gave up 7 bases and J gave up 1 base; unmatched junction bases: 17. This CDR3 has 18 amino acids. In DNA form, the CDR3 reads TGTGCCAGCACGAAGTACACCGGGACTAGTACATTCCAAGAGACCCAGTACTTC. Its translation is CASTKYTGTSTFQETQYF.

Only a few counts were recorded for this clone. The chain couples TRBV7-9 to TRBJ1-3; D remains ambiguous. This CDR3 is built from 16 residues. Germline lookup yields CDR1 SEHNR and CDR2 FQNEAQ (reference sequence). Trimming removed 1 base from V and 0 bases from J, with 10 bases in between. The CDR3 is CASSLGGLGSGNTIYF. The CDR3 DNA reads TGTGCCAGCAGCTTAGGCGGACTCGGCTCTGGAAACACCATATATTTT.

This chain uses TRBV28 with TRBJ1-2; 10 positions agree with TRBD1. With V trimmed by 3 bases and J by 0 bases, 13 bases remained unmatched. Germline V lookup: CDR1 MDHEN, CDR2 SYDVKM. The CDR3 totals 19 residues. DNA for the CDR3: TGTGCCAGCAGTTTCCCTCTCCGGGACAGGGGCCTTACTAACTATGGCTACACCTTC. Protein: CASSFPLRDRGLTNYGYTF.

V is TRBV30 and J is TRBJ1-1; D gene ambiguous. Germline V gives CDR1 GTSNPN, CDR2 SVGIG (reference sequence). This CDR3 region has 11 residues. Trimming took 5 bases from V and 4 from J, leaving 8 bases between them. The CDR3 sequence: CAWDLGTEAFF. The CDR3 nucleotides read TGTGCCTGGGACCTCGGCACTGAAGCTTTCTTT.

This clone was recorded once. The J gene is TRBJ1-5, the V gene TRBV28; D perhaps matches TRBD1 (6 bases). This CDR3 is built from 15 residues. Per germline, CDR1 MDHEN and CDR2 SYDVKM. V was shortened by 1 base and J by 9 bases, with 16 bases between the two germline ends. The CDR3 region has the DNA TGTGCCAGCAGTTTATTAGATGGGGGCGGGAGGCCCCAGCATTTT. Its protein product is CASSLLDGGGRPQHF.

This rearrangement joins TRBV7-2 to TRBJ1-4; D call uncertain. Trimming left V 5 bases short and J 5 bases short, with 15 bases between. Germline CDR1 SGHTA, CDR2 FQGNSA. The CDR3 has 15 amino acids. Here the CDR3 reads CASSPRGDGNEKLFF. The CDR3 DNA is TGTGCCAGCAGCCCCCGTGGGGATGGGAATGAAAAACTGTTTTTT.

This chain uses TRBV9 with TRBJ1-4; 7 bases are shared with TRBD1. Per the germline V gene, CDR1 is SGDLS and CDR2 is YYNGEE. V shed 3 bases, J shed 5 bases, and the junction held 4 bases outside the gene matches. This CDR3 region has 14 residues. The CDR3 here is CASSGPGGNEKLFF. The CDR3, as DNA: TGTGCCAGCAGCGGCCCAGGGGGGAATGAAAAACTGTTTTTT.

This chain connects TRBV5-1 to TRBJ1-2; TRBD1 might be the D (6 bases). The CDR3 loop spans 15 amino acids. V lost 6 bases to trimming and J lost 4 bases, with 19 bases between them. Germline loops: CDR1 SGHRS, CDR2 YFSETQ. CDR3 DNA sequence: TGCGCCAGCACCCTTTATGGACAGCTTCCCTATGGCTACACCTTC. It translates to CASTLYGQLPYGYTF. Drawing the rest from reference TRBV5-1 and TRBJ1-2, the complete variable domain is KAGVTQTPRYLIKTRGQQVTLSCSPISGHRSVSWYQQTPGQGLQFLFEYFSETQRNKGNFPGRFSGRQFSNSRSEMNVSTLELGDSALYLCASTLYGQLPYGYTFGSGTRLTVV.

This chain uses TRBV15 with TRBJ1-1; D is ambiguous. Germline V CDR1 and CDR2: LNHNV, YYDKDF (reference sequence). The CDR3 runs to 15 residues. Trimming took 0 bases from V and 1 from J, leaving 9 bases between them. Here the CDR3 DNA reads TGTGCCACCAGCAGAGATCTGAGCAGGAACACTGAAGCTTTCTTT. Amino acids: CATSRDLSRNTEAFF.